The clone carrying this T cell receptor (beta chain) was detected a few times. Its antigen is currently unknown. Other DNA sequences within the sample encode an identical CDR3. This record belongs to a study of cytomegalovirus exposure and HLA in healthy donors. Study-wide context: Tens of millions of unique TCRs from HLA-typed donors were held in an early release of data.

The PCR used 60 Vbeta and 13 Jbeta primers. The method was immunoSEQ multiplex PCR; TCRdb's version includes in-frame clones alone and lacks a portion of them. The sample carries 200,000 or so clones, more than 60% recorded once. Study findings and constraints: While the bulk of TCR sequences proved rare, some public TCRs turned up in many donors. Later analysis identified 16,951 TCR beta sequences associated with HLA alleles, using a false discovery rate threshold of 0.05.

The sample taken for sequencing was PBMCs. This receptor was taken from a man aged 40-49 years in good health and CMV-seronegative.

CDR3 in amino acids: CASSLGTANEKLFF. As DNA, the CDR3 is TGCGCCAGCAGCTTAGGGACAGCTAATGAAAAACTGTTTTTT. The V call is TRBV5-1, the J call TRBJ1-4; 7 positions match TRBD1. The CDR3 is 14 residues long. V was pared by 2 bases and J by 3 bases, with 1 base of the junction left unmatched. The germline V gene has CDR1 SGHRS and CDR2 YFSETQ.